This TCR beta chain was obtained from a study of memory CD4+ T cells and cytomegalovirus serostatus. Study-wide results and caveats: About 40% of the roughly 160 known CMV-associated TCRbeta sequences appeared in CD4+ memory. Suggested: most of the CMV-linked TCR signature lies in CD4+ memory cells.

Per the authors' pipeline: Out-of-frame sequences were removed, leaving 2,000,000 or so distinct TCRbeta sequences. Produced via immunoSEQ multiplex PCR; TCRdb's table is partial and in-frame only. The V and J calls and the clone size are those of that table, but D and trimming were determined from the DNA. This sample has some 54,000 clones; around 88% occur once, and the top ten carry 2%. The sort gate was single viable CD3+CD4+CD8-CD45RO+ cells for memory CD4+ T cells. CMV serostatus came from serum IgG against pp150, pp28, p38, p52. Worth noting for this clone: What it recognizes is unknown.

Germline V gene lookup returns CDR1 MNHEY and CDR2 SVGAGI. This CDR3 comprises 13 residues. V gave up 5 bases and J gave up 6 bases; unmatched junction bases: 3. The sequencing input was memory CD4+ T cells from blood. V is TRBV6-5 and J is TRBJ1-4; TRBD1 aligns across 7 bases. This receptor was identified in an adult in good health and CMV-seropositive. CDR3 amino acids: CASSTGVDEKLFF. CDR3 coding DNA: TGTGCCAGCAGTACAGGGGTGGATGAAAAACTGTTTTTT.